The clone carrying this TCR beta chain was seen a handful of times. As yet, its antigen is unknown. This specimen comes from a study of cytomegalovirus exposure and HLA in healthy donors. Notes on the study in general: The majority of CMV-associated TCR beta chains were reported as apparently HLA-restricted in a later analysis.

The CDR3 covers 17 residues. Germline V gene lookup returns CDR1 SGDLS and CDR2 YYNGEE. The germline V and J ends were trimmed by 4 bases and 7 bases, with 21 bases remaining between them. The PCR made use of 60 Vbeta and 13 Jbeta primers. The assay was immunoSEQ multiplex PCR, and TCRdb's table has in-frame clones only and misses some. Of approximately 300,000 clones listed, about 80% are singletons. The chain has TRBV9 and TRBJ1-6; D is perhaps TRBD1 (6 bases). This clonotype was obtained from a girl aged 2 to 10 in good health and CMV-seronegative. The sample taken for sequencing was PBMCs. The CDR3 DNA follows: TGTGCCAGCAGCCCTCGCTCATGGACAGCCCCAAATTCACCCCTCCACTTT. Translation: CASSPRSWTAPNSPLHF. The variable domain in full, completed from reference TRBV9 and TRBJ1-6, reads DSGVTQTPKHLITATGQRVTLRCSPRSGDLSVYWYQQSLDQGLQFLIQYYNGEERAKGNILERFSAQQFPDLHSELNLSSLELGDSALYFCASSPRSWTAPNSPLHFGNGTRLTVT.